Each of the 14 T cell receptor beta chains below was sequenced from the same sample in a study of identifying expanded T cells in peripheral blood. Libraries were prepared by immunoSEQ multiplex PCR; TCRdb keeps only in-frame clonotypes and omits some of them. Of more than 45,000 clones in the sample, 89% were seen once. Sequencing input: blood. The receptor source for this set is a person aged 18 to 75 in good health.

The chain recombines TRBV9 with TRBJ2-2; perhaps TRBD2 as D (6 bases). Germline V CDR1 and CDR2: SGDLS, YYNGEE. V was cut by 0 bases and J by 5 bases, with 14 bases left in between. The CDR3 is 16 residues long. The CDR3 loop is CASSVGSGVETGELFF. CDR3 sequence (DNA): TGTGCCAGCAGCGTAGGATCGGGAGTAGAGACCGGGGAGCTGTTTTTT.

This sequence joins TRBV30 and TRBJ1-1, with 8 bases aligning to TRBD1. This CDR3 is 15 amino acids long. J was trimmed by 2 bases and V by 2 bases; bases with no gene match: 7. From germline, CDR1 is GTSNPN and CDR2 SVGIG (reference sequence). In DNA, the CDR3 is TGTGCCTGGAGTCGGGGACAGGACGGAAACACTGAAGCTTTCTTT. Translation: CAWSRGQDGNTEAFF. Full variable domain (remainder filled in from reference TRBV30 and TRBJ1-1): SQTIHQWPATLVQPVGSPLSLECTVEGTSNPNLYWYRQAAGRGLQLLFYSVGIGQISSEVPQNLSASRPQDRQFILSSKKLLLSDSGFYLCAWSRGQDGNTEAFFGQGTRLTVV.

The chain carries TRBV7-9 and TRBJ2-1; D is possibly TRBD2 (6 bases). The germline V gene has CDR1 SEHNR and CDR2 FQNEAQ (reference sequence). Trimming cost V 1 base and J 2 bases, with 15 bases left between them. This CDR3 contains 17 residues. The CDR3 is CASSLGLGGVTYNEQFF. CDR3 DNA: TGTGCCAGCAGCTTAGGACTCGGGGGAGTTACCTACAATGAGCAGTTCTTC.

The chain carries TRBV28 and TRBJ2-5, with 7 nucleotides matching TRBD2. From germline, CDR1 is MDHEN and CDR2 SYDVKM. The ends lost 2 bases at V and 5 bases at J; junction bases unmatched: 5. The length of the CDR3 is 14 residues. This CDR3 is CASSLGLVLETQYF. For the CDR3, the DNA is TGTGCCAGCAGTTTAGGACTAGTACTGGAGACCCAGTACTTC.

In DNA, the CDR3 is TGTGCCAGCACCCCCTCGGGACTAGCGGGGGAGACCCAGTACTTC. Translation: CASTPSGLAGETQYF. The V and J genes are TRBV2 and TRBJ2-5, with TRBD2 identical over 13 bases. Trimming cost V 7 bases and J 5 bases; bases outside gene matches: 7. The germline gives CDR1 SNHLY, CDR2 FYNNEI. The CDR3 is 15 amino acids.

The chain carries TRBV6-5 and TRBJ2-1; 9 bases agree with TRBD1. Germline V gives CDR1 MNHEY, CDR2 SVGAGI. CDR3 length: 15 residues. V lost 5 bases to trimming and J lost 2 bases; unmatched junction nucleotides: 4. CDR3 in amino acids: CASSRDRGTYNEQFF. CDR3 bases: TGTGCCAGCAGTCGCGACAGGGGGACCTACAATGAGCAGTTCTTC.

This rearrangement joins TRBV2 to TRBJ2-7, with D perhaps TRBD2 (5 bases). The V gene lost 4 bases and the J gene lost 6 bases, with 13 bases spanning the gap. There are 13 residues in the CDR3. Germline V gene data show CDR1 as SNHLY and CDR2 as FYNNEI. CDR3 in amino acids: CASSGEGLVEQYF. CDR3 sequence (DNA): TGTGCCAGCAGTGGAGAGGGCCTAGTCGAGCAGTACTTC.

The chain is built from TRBV5-4 and TRBJ1-2; TRBD1 matches 8 bases. CDR1 SGHNT and CDR2 YYREEE come from the germline V gene (reference sequence). The CDR3 is 12 amino acids. V shed 0 bases, J shed 9 bases, and the junction held 1 base outside the gene matches. CDR3 protein: CASSLGQGSYTF. The CDR3 DNA follows: TGTGCCAGCAGCTTGGGACAGGGGAGCTACACCTTC.

This chain links TRBV11-2 with TRBJ2-5; 12 bases map to TRBD2. This CDR3 region has 16 residues. V lost 5 bases, J lost 1 base, and 5 bases stayed unmatched. Germline-derived CDR1 and CDR2 are SGHAT and FQNNGV. The CDR3 nucleotides read TGTGCCAGCAGCGTCGGGACTAGCGGGTTCCAAGAGACCCAGTACTTC. Encoded protein: CASSVGTSGFQETQYF.

V usage is TRBV14 and J usage is TRBJ1-2; D is unclear. There are 13 residues in the CDR3. Germline CDR1 SGHDN, CDR2 FVKESK. Trimming cost V 6 bases and J 3 bases, with 11 bases left between them. The DNA for the CDR3 is TGTGCCAGCAGTCCTGGACCCGACTATGGCTACACCTTC. It specifies CASSPGPDYGYTF.

The CDR3 nucleotides read TGCGCCAGCAGCCGACAACTAGCGGGGGGCACCGGGGAGCTGTTTTTT. It specifies CASSRQLAGGTGELFF. The chain links TRBV4-3 to TRBJ2-2, with 12 bases aligning to TRBD2. V lost 4 bases, J lost 4 bases, and 4 bases stayed unmatched. The CDR3 is 16 amino acids. Germline-derived CDR1 and CDR2 are LGHNA and YSLEER.

About this clone itself: Other DNA sequences from this sample encode an identical CDR3 as well. The chain combines TRBV6-6 with TRBJ2-1; D call uncertain. The CDR3 covers 13 residues. Per germline, CDR1 MNHNY and CDR2 SVGAGI (reference sequence). The V end lost 2 bases, the J end lost 4 bases, and 6 bases lay between the germline ends. The CDR3: CASSYSRYNEQFF. DNA for the CDR3: TGTGCCAGCAGTTACAGTAGGTACAATGAGCAGTTCTTC.

The chain uses TRBV18 and TRBJ1-6; D call uncertain. Trimming stripped 1 base from V and 10 bases from J, with 8 bases between. Germline V gene data show CDR1 as KGHSH and CDR2 as LQKENI. CDR3 length: 13 residues. CDR3 amino acids: CASSPLAGSPLHF. The CDR3 region has the DNA TGTGCCAGCTCACCACTGGCCGGCTCACCCCTCCACTTT.

This clone was picked up a small number of times. The chain links TRBV4-3 to TRBJ2-7, with 8 bases identical to TRBD2. The CDR3 runs to 15 residues. Germline V gene sequence: CDR1 LGHNA, CDR2 YSLEER. V shed 0 bases, J shed 2 bases, and the junction held 3 bases outside the gene matches. Written as DNA, the CDR3 is TGCGCCAGCAGCCAAGAGACGGGAGGGCCCTACGAGCAGTACTTC. This translates into CASSQETGGPYEQYF.